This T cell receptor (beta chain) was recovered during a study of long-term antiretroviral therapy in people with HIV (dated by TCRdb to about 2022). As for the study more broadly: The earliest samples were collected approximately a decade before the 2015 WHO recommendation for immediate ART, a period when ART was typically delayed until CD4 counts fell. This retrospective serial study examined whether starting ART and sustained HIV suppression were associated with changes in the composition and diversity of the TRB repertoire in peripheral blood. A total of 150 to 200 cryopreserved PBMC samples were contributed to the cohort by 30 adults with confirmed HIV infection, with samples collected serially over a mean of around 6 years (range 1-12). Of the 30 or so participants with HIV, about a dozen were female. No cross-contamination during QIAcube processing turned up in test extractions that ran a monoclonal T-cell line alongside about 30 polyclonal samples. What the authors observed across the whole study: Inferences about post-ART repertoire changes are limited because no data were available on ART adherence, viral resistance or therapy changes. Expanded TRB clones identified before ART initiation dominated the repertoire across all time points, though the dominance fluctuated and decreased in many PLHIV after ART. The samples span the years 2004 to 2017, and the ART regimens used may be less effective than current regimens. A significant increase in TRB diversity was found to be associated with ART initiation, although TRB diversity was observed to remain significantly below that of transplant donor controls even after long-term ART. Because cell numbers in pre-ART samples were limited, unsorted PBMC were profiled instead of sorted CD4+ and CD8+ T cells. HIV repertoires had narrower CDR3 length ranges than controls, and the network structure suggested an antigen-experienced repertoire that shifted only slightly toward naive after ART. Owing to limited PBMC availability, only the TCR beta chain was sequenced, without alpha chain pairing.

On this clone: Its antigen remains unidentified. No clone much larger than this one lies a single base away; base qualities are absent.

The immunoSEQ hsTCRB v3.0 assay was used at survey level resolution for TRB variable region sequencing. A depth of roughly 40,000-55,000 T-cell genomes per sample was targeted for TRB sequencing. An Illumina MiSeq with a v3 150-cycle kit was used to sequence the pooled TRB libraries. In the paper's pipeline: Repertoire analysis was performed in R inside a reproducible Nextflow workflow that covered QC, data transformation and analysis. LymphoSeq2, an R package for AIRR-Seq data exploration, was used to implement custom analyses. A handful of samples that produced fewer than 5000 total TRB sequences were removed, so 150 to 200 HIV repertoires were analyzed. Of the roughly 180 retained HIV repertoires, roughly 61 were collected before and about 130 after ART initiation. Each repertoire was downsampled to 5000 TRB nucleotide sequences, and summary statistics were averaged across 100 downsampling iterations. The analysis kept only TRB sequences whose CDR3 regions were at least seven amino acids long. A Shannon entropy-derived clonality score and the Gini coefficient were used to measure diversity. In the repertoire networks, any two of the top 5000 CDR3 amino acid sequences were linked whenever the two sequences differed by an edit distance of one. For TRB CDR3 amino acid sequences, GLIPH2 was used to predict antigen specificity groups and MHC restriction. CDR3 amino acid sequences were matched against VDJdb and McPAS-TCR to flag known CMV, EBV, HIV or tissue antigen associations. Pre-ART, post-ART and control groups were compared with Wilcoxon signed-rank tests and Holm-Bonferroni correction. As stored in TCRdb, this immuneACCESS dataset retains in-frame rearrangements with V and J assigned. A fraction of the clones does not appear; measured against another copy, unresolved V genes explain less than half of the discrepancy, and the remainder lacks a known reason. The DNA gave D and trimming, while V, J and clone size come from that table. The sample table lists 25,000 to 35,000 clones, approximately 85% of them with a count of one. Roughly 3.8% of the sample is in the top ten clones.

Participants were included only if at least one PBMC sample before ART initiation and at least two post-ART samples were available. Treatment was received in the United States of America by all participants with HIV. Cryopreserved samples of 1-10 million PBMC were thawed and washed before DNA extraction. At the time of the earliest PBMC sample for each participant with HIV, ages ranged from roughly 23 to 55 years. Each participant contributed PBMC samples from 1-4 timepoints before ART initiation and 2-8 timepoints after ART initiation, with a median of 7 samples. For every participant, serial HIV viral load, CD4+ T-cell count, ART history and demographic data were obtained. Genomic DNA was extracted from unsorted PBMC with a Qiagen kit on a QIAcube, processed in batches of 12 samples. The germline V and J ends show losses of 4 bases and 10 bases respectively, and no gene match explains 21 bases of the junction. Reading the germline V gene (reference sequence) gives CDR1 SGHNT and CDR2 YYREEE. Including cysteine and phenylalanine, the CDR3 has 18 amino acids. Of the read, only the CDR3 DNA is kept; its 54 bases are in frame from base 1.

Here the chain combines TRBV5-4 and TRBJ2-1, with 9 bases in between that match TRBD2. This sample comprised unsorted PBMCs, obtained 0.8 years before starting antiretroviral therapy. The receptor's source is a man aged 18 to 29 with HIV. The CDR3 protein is CASSIPPPLAGQLKEQFF. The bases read TGTGCCAGCAGCATACCACCCCCTCTAGCGGGACAGCTTAAGGAGCAGTTCTTC.